This is a list of T cell receptor beta chains from one sample in a study of T cells in narcolepsy. Assay used: immunoSEQ multiplex PCR; TCRdb lists only in-frame clones, some missing. The data contain 28,000 or so clones, 80% to 90% of them singletons. The material sequenced was CD45RA- memory CD4+ T cells from PBMCs. The origin of the receptors is a human donor with narcolepsy. CDR3s include the opening cysteine and the closing phenylalanine or tryptophan. The D gene is left open where the match is weak. Clone sizes are given selectively: once, few, many, or a class where the clone is expanded.

size,V,D,J,DNA,CDR3
once,TRBV19,TRBD2,TRBJ2-7,TGTGCCAGTAGTAGGACTAGCGGCTCCTACGAGCAGTACTTC,CASSRTSGSYEQYF
once,TRBV21-1,-,TRBJ2-3,TGTGCCAGCAGCAAAGCCGGCCAGGGGACAGATACGCAGTATTTT,CASSKAGQGTDTQYF
-,TRBV5-4,-,TRBJ1-6,TGTGCCAGCAGCTCCCCACAGGTCGATTCACCCCTCCACTTT,CASSSPQVDSPLHF
-,TRBV5-5,TRBD2,TRBJ2-7,TGTGCCGGCAGCGCCCGACTAGCAGACGTTACGGAGCAGTACTTC,CAGSARLADVTEQYF
-,TRBV9,-,TRBJ1-1,TGTGCCAGCTCGTTACTGGACGGGAACACTGAAGCTTTCTTT,CASSLLDGNTEAFF
-,TRBV28,-,TRBJ1-6,TGTGCCAGCAGTCCAGCAGGCCCCCAACCCCTCCACTTT,CASSPAGPQPLHF
few,TRBV27,-,TRBJ2-3,TGTGCCAGCAGTTTGACCGAGGCAGATACGCAGTATTTT,CASSLTEADTQYF
few,TRBV18,-,TRBJ1-5,TGTGCCAGCTCACTGGGGCCCGGTAGCAATCAGCCCCAGCATTTT,CASSLGPGSNQPQHF
-,TRBV4-1,-,TRBJ1-5,TGCGCCAGCAGCCACCCCGGGAGGTCGCCCCAGCATTTT,CASSHPGRSPQHF
few,TRBV30,-,TRBJ1-4,TGTGCCTGGAGTGGAGGACACGGGGAAAAACTGTTTTTT,CAWSGGHGEKLFF
-,TRBV6-1,-,TRBJ2-7,TGTGCCAGCAGTCGGAGAAACTACGAGCAGTACTTC,CASSRRNYEQYF
-,TRBV5-1,-,TRBJ2-3,TGCGCCAGCAGCGAACCGAGCACAGATACGCAGTATTTT,CASSEPSTDTQYF
once,TRBV6-5,TRBD2,TRBJ2-7,TGTGCCAGCAGTTACTCGAAACGGGGGGGAACCTACGAGCAGTACTTC,CASSYSKRGGTYEQYF
-,TRBV10-2,TRBD2,TRBJ2-5,TGCGCCATGCCTACCCCCGGGACTAGCGGGCAAGAGACCCAGTACTTC,CAMPTPGTSGQETQYF
-,TRBV19,TRBD1,TRBJ2-7,TGTGCCAGTAGTGCTTTGGGACAGCCCTCCTACGAGCAGTACTTC,CASSALGQPSYEQYF
-,TRBV11-2,TRBD1,TRBJ2-3,TGTGCCAGCAGCCCGGACAGGGCCACAGATACGCAGTATTTT,CASSPDRATDTQYF
-,TRBV9,-,TRBJ2-7,TGTGCCAGCAGCCCCAGCAGGGCCTACGAGCAGTACTTC,CASSPSRAYEQYF
once,TRBV11-2,-,TRBJ2-1,TGTGCCAGCAGCTTAGCACTGGGGGGGCTCTCCTACAATGAGCAGTTCTTC,CASSLALGGLSYNEQFF